Listed here is a single T cell receptor (beta chain). The sample holds one count of this clone. Its recognized antigen is unknown. Qualities for individual bases were not recorded, and no much larger clone is one base off. For this chain, trimming is 5 bases at the V end and 3 bases at the J end, and the number of junction bases without a gene match is 10. Reading from cysteine to phenylalanine, the CDR3 counts 15 amino acids. Kept here is only the CDR3 DNA, which spans 45 bases and is read in frame from base 1. The germline V gene encodes CDR1 MDHEN and CDR2 SYDVKM. The sample comes from a study of cytomegalovirus exposure and HLA in healthy donors (dated by TCRdb to the late 2010s). Notes on the research overall: According to an earlier analysis of 587 of the donors, 200 million or so T cells yielded 117 million unique TCR beta sequences and about 280 Gb of sequence data. The number of typed donors differed by locus: roughly 629-640 for A, B, C, DRB1 and DQB1; some 500 for DQA1; some 590 for DPA1; and roughly 490 for DPB1. Donor age, sex, ethnicity and CMV serostatus were collected together with the repertoire data. In an earlier analysis of 587 of the donors, high-throughput TCR beta sequencing was used to judge whether each TCR beta V gene segment behaved as functional or pseudogenic. Every repertoire in the discovery cohort had been generated on one and the same sequencing platform. On average, over 200,000 unique TCR beta nucleotide sequences were sequenced per donor among about 400 genotyped donors of the cohort, with 15% to 20% of those sequences being non-productive. The T cell repertoires of roughly 660 subjects were profiled by immunosequencing and related to cytomegalovirus serostatus. Roughly five DR-DQ haplotypes were handled as single units for association and clustering because linkage in the cohort was strong. An early release covering 550 to 650 HLA-typed donors comprised about 300 gigabases of sequencing data and tens of millions of unique TCR sequences. A later genetic analysis took genome-wide SNP genotypes for about three fifths of the roughly 700 donors and used that subset as a discovery cohort. HLA typing included class I and class II loci at four-digit resolution. The study was designed to test whether signatures of past pathogen exposure could be identified by cataloging public T cell receptors. In addition to the first cohort of around 670 subjects, a separate validation cohort of 130 or so different subjects was used. The study combined high-throughput TCR immunosequencing, statistical association of individual TCRs with disease status, and machine learning to predict cytomegalovirus infection status. A later analysis re-examined previously published TCR beta repertoires from 610 or so donors and added high-resolution HLA genotyping to investigate patterns of TCR occurrence. Among the roughly 380 genotyped donors, approximately 77% belonged to the genetic ancestry cluster associated with self-reported Caucasian donors. The later analysis used no new phenotypic data to find candidate immune exposures, relying instead on TCR beta sequences and their occurrence across donors. Study-level results and caveats: In an earlier analysis of about 600 of the donors, most TCR beta V segments appeared in productive rearrangements about 87% or about 30% of the time, broadly matching IMGT annotations. Assigning TCR associations to individual alleles was difficult when HLA alleles, especially DR and DQ, strongly co-occurred. The study gave a list of 150 to 200 TCR beta chains associated with cytomegalovirus. According to a later genetic analysis, donors in an Asian-associated ancestry cluster had fewer N-insertions in productive TCRs than the roughly 670-donor mean. Because some donors lacked HLA typing at each locus, the association tests relied only on the typed subset. In a later analysis, HLA-associated TCR beta chains showed more clonal expansion and lower generation probabilities than non-associated chains that were equally common. A later analysis found that most CMV-associated TCR beta chains appeared HLA-restricted, with HLA associations seemingly driven largely by CMV exposure. A later analysis associated about 17,000 TCR beta sequences with specific HLA alleles at a false discovery rate of 0.05. CMV serostatus was the only immune exposure information available for the cohort. A few of the identified cytomegalovirus-associated TCR beta chains were confirmed in vitro to be specific for cytomegalovirus antigens. A further reported finding was that TCR beta sequences accurately predicted the HLA-A and HLA-B alleles for most subjects in the first cohort. Most TCR sequences were seen in very few donors, while some public TCRs were found in many individuals. In both the original and validation cohorts, the classifier was reported to diagnose cytomegalovirus status with high specificity and sensitivity. A later analysis reported that several top co-occurrence clusters appeared linked to parvovirus B19, influenza, CMV and Epstein-Barr virus. The earlier analysis of 587 of the donors excluded some 15 rarely observed V segments, including chromosome 9 orphons, because counts were too low. Presence/absence analyses assumed roughly uniform sequencing depth across donors, an assumption that may not hold. A cluster of highly shared sequence variants was judged likely to be a technical artifact of the sequencing pipeline. The authors suggested that the approach could potentially be generalized to other disease states and immunological phenotypes. Only TCR beta chains were sequenced in this cohort, and the absence of alpha or paired-chain data limited detectable features. In a later analysis, the rate of TCR association differed among HLA loci, with DRB1 alleles having the most associated TCRs and HLA-C alleles having the fewest. Correlated functional status among segregating V segments might be attributable to linkage disequilibrium, but an unknown experimental factor could not be ruled out. An association between a missense DCLRE1C variant and V-gene and J-gene trimming of TCR beta chains was found in a later genetic analysis and replicated in an independent cohort. Because the 87-base-pair reads could not distinguish some IMGT-functional V segments, including TRBV6-2 and TRBV6-3, those segments were excluded.

Preparation of the library involved the immunoSEQ multiplex PCR assay. For the multiplex PCR, a mixture combining 60 forward primers for TCR Vbeta segments and 13 reverse primers for TCR Jbeta segments was used. The CDR3 region of rearranged TCR beta genes was amplified from genomic DNA by a multiplex PCR assay. Amplified TCR beta libraries were sequenced as 87-base-pair reads on the Illumina HiSeq System. In the paper's pipeline: In a later analysis, roughly 80 million unique TCR beta chains were counted across the 650 to 700 repertoires, and roughly 11 million of these chains were shared by at least two donors. To remove PCR and sequencing errors, raw reads were error-corrected and collapsed into unique sequences using a nearest-neighbor algorithm that merged closely related sequences. V, D and J gene segments were assigned by aligning CDR3 sequences to IMGT reference sequences. Each retained sequence needed at least a six-nucleotide match to both a V gene segment and a J gene segment. A rearrangement was called productive if the CDR3 had no stop codons and remained in frame with V and J, and every other rearrangement was called non-productive. Following IMGT convention, CDR3 was defined as the stretch from the second conserved V-encoded cysteine up to the conserved J-encoded phenylalanine. The earlier analysis of 587 of the donors excluded any sequence lacking an unambiguous match to a single V gene segment. An earlier analysis of 500 to 600 of the donors classified V segments as functional when productive rearrangements were above 56.7% and as segregating when the standard deviation between donors was above 5%. A statistical classification framework was developed to diagnose cytomegalovirus status using the catalog of TCR beta chain sequences. A later analysis assigned V and J genes by comparing TCR nucleotide sequences with IMGT/GENE-DB human TR gene sequences. Using the TCRdist pipeline, a later analysis assigned CDR3 sequences along with most-parsimonious VDJ recombination scenarios. In a later analysis, each TCR beta chain was defined by its CDR3 amino acid sequence together with its V-gene family, and reads lacking a unique V-gene family were excluded. As a way to deal with suspected cross-contamination and a sequencing artifact, a later analysis dropped hundreds of nucleotide sequences that were highly shared and had low generation probability. In a later analysis, a clonal expansion index for each public chain was calculated from normalized within-repertoire ranks of inferred template counts. In a later analysis, generation probabilities were computed with a VDJ recombination model fitted to out-of-frame rearrangements, and the resulting probabilities were checked against IGoR. A later analysis scored TCR-TCR, TCR-HLA and TCR-CMV co-occurrence with hypergeometric tests, applying a repertoire-size bias correction to TCR pairs. False discovery rates were estimated in a later analysis by permuting HLA or CMV assignments 20 times. In a later analysis, co-occurring TCRs were grouped using DBSCAN, and TCRdist sequence similarity was added for clustering within HLA-allele-positive subsets. Repertoires with fewer than 30,000 or more than 120,000 public chains, plus five repertoires with anomalous nucleotide sharing, were excluded from co-occurrence clustering. In its TCRdb copy, this immuneACCESS table keeps in-frame sequences only and misses some clones. Where compared with another copy, unresolved V genes explain less than half of these, and the others have no known cause. V and J calls and clone size are copied from that table; D and trimming were computed from the DNA. The sample table holds 200,000 to 250,000 clones, of which about 72% were seen once. In total, the top ten clones hold over 3.5% of the sample.

The cohort consisted of some 730 healthy bone marrow donors. Cohort members were all nominally healthy when sampled, although unrecorded immune exposures were likely present. The donor was CMV seronegative and belonged to the group of over 350 seronegative cohort members. Every donor gave a peripheral blood sample, and the peripheral blood mononuclear cells from that sample were used for TCR beta sequencing. The Qiagen DNeasy Blood Extraction Kit was used to extract genomic DNA from the blood cell samples. The rearranged segments are TRBV28 and TRBJ2-7, with 7 bases in between that match TRBD2. Source material: PBMCs. The origin of this receptor is a male donor in good health and CMV-seronegative. The CDR3 reads CASSPPASGHYEQYF. Here is the DNA: TGTGCCAGCAGTCCCCCGGCTAGCGGCCACTACGAGCAGTACTTC. With all but the CDR3 taken from the reference TRBV28 and TRBJ2-7 genes, the full variable domain is: DVKVTQSSRYLVKRTGEKVFLECVQDMDHENMFWYRQDPGLGLRLIYFSYDVKMKEKGDIPEGYSVSREKKERFSLILESASTNQTSMYLCASSPPASGHYEQYFGPGTRLTVT.